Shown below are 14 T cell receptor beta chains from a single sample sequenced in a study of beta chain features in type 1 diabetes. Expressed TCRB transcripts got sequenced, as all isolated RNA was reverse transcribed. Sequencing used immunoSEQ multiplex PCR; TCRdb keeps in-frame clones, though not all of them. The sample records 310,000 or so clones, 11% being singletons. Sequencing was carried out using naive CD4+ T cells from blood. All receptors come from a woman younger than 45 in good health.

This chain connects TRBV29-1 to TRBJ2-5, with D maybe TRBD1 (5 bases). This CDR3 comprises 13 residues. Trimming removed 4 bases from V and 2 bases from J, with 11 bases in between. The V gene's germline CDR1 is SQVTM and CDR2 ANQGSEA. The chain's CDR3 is CSVGSGYQETQYF. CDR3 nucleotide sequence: TGCAGCGTTGGCTCAGGGTATCAAGAGACCCAGTACTTC. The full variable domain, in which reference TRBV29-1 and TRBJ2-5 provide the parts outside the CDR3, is SAVISQKPSRDICQRGTSLTIQCQVDSQVTMMFWYRQQPGQSLTLIATANQGSEATYESGFVIDKFPISRPNLTFSTLTVSNMSPEDSSIYLCSVGSGYQETQYFGPGTRLLVL.

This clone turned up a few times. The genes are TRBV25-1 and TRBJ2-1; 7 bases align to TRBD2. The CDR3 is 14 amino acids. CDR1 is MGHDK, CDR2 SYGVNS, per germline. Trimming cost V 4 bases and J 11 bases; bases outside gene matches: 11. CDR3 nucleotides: TGTGCCAGCAGTGGGACTAGTAGAATCGGTCAGCAGTTCTTC. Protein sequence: CASSGTSRIGQQFF.

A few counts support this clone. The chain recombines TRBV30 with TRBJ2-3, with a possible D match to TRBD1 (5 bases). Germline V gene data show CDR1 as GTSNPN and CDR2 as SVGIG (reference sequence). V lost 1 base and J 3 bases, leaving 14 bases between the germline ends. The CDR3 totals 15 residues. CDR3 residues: CAWSAPGRVTDTQYF. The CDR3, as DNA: TGTGCCTGGAGTGCCCCCGGCAGGGTAACAGATACGCAGTATTTT.

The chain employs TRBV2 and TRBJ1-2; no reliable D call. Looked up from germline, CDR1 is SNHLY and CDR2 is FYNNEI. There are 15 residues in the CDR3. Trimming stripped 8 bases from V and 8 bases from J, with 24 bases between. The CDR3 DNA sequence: TGTGCCAGCCCAAAGTACAGTGGAGGGAAGGAAGGCTACACCTTC. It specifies CASPKYSGGKEGYTF.

The CDR3 loop reads CASSVELASEQYF. The CDR3 nucleotides are TGTGCCAGCAGCGTAGAACTAGCGAGCGAGCAGTACTTC. The V and J genes are TRBV9 and TRBJ2-7; 7 bases match TRBD2. The CDR3 contains 13 residues. Trimming cost V 0 bases and J 6 bases; bases outside gene matches: 3. The germline V gene has CDR1 SGDLS and CDR2 YYNGEE.

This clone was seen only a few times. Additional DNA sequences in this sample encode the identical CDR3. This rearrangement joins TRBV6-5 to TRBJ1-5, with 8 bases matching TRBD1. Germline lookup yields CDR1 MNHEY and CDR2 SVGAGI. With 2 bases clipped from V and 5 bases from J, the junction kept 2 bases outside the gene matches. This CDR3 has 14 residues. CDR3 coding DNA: TGTGCCAGCAGTTACGGACAGGGCGATCAGCCCCAGCATTTT. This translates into CASSYGQGDQPQHF.

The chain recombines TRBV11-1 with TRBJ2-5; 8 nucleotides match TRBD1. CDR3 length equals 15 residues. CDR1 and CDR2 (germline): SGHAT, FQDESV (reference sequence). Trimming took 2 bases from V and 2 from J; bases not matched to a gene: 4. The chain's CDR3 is CASSLNRGNQETQYF. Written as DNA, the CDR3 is TGTGCCAGCAGCTTAAACAGGGGGAATCAAGAGACCCAGTACTTC.

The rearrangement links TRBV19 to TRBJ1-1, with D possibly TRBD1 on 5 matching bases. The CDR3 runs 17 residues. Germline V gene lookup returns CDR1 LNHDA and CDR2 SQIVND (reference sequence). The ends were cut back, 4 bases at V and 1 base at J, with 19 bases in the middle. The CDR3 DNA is TGTGCCAGTAGTACCCGTAGGGGAAAATGGGCGAACACTGAAGCTTTCTTT. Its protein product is CASSTRRGKWANTEAFF.

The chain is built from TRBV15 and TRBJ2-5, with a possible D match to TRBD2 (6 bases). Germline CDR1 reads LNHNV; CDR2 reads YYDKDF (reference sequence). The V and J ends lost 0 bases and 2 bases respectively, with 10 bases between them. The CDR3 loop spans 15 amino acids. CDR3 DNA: TGTGCCACCAGCAGAGATAAGGGGAGGCAAGAGACCCAGTACTTC. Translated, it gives CATSRDKGRQETQYF.

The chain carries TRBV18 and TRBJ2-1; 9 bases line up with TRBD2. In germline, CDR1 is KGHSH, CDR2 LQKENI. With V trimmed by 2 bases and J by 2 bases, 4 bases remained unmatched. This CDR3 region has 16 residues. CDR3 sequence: CASSPRSSGAYNEQFF. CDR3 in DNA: TGTGCCAGCTCACCAAGGTCTAGCGGGGCCTACAATGAGCAGTTCTTC.

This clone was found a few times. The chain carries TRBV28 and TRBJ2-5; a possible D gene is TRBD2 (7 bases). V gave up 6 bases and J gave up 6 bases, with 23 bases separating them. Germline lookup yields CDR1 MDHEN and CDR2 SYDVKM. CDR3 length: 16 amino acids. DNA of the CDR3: TGTGCCAGCAGCTTACCCGGGGGCGGGAGTTCGAAGACCCAGTACTTC. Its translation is CASSLPGGGSSKTQYF.

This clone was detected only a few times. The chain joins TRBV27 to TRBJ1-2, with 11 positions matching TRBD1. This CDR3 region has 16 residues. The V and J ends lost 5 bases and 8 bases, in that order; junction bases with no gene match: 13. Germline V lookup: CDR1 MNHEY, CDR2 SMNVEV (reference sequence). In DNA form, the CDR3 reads TGTGCCAGCAGTCCTTTGGACAGGGGGCGCCTCCAAGGCTACACCTTC. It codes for CASSPLDRGRLQGYTF.

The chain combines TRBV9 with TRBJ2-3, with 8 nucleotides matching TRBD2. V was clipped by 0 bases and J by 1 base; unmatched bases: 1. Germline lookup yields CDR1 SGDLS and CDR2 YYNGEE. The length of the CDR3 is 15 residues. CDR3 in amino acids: CASSVGAGGTDTQYF. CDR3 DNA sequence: TGTGCCAGCAGCGTAGGAGCGGGAGGCACAGATACGCAGTATTTT.

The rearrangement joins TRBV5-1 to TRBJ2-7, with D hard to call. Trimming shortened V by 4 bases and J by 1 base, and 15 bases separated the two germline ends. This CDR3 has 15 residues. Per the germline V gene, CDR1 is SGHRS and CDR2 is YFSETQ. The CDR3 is CASSPGSTESYEQYF. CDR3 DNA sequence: TGCGCCAGCAGCCCTGGATCTACAGAATCCTACGAGCAGTACTTC. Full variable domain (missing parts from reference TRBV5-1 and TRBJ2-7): KAGVTQTPRYLIKTRGQQVTLSCSPISGHRSVSWYQQTPGQGLQFLFEYFSETQRNKGNFPGRFSGRQFSNSRSEMNVSTLELGDSALYLCASSPGSTESYEQYFGPGTRLTVT.